The entry that follows covers one TCR beta chain sequence. V shed 0 bases and J shed 4 bases, with 10 bases lying between them. This CDR3 is 14 amino acids long. Germline CDR1 GTSNPN, CDR2 SVGIG (reference sequence). The data are from a study of CD8 T cells in Susac syndrome. RNA in amounts of about 0.45 to 1 ug was reverse transcribed with random hexamers. Amplification of TCR beta CDR3 was carried out by immunoSEQ multiplex PCR, which covered 54 Vbeta and 13 Jbeta segments. TCRdb redid the calling of the immunoSEQ multiplex PCR reads with MiXCR, one entry per CDR3 protein. Of about 130,000 distinct CDR3 sequences in the sample, about 95% were seen once. TCR beta was sequenced from blood CD8+ and CD4+ T cells. Purification of the CD8+ and CD4+ T cells relied on negative isolation, and TEMRA cells underwent FACS enrichment.

This chain connects TRBV30 to TRBJ1-5; tentatively, D is TRBD1 (5 bases). The sequence derives from a human donor with multiple sclerosis. The sequenced sample was CD4+ T cells from PBMCs. CDR3: CAWSVRGSNQPQHF. The DNA of the CDR3 is TGTGCCTGGAGTGTACGGGGGAGTAATCAGCCCCAGCATTTT.